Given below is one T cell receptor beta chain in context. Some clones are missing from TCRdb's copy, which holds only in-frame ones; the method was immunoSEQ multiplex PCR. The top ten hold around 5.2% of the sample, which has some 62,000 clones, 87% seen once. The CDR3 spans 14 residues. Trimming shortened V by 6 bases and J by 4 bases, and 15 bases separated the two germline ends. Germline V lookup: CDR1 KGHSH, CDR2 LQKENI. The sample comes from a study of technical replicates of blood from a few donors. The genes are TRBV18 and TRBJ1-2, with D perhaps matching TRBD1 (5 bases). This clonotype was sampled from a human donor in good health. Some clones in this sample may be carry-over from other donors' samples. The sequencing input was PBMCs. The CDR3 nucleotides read TGTGCCAGCTCCCTAGGTCAGGGAGGCTATGGCTACACCTTC. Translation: CASSLGQGGYGYTF.